The 12 T cell receptor beta chains below come from one sample, sequenced in a study of blood T cell repertoires in COVID-19. Profiled with immunoSEQ multiplex PCR; TCRdb holds only in-frame clones, not every one. The sample consists of about 270,000 clones, around 87% of them appearing once. Sequencing was done on a sample of peripheral blood. The receptors shown here come from a woman between 50 and 59 years old with acute or convalescent COVID-19.

The chain is built from TRBV9 and TRBJ1-1; D uncertain. This CDR3 is 14 amino acids long. CDR1 is SGDLS, CDR2 YYNGEE, per germline. V was shortened by 0 bases and J by 10 bases, with 16 bases between the two germline ends. The chain's CDR3 is CASSVEASAETAFF. The CDR3 nucleotides are TGTGCCAGCAGCGTAGAGGCCAGCGCCGAAACAGCTTTCTTT.

The chain employs TRBV11-2 and TRBJ2-1; TRBD2 aligns across 8 bases. Germline CDR1 SGHAT, CDR2 FQNNGV. The CDR3 has 16 amino acids. V was clipped by 3 bases and J by 0 bases; unmatched bases: 4. CDR3 DNA: TGTGCCAGCAGCTTGACCGGGACTAGCTCCTACAATGAGCAGTTCTTC. This translates into CASSLTGTSSYNEQFF. The variable domain in full, completed from reference TRBV11-2 and TRBJ2-1, reads EAGVAQSPRYKIIEKRQSVAFWCNPISGHATLYWYQQILGQGPKLLIQFQNNGVVDDSQLPKDRFSAERLKGVDSTLKIQPAKLEDSAVYLCASSLTGTSSYNEQFFGPGTRLTVL.

In DNA, the CDR3 is TGTGCCAGCAGTTTGCCAGGGTTTGGAAACACCATATATTTT. This codes for CASSLPGFGNTIYF. This rearrangement joins TRBV28 to TRBJ1-3, with D tentatively TRBD1 (5 bases). There are 14 residues in the CDR3. Trimming shortened V by 3 bases and J by 3 bases, and 9 bases separated the two germline ends. Per the germline V gene, CDR1 is MDHEN and CDR2 is SYDVKM.

CDR3 loop: CASSRDSQPQETQYF. Written as DNA, the CDR3 is TGCGCCAGCAGCCGGGACAGCCAACCTCAAGAGACCCAGTACTTC. The V gene is TRBV4-1, the J gene TRBJ2-5; 7 positions match TRBD1. Germline CDR1 MGHRA, CDR2 YSYEKL. V shed 4 bases and J 2 bases; nucleotides not matched to a gene: 7. The CDR3 contains 15 residues.

This sequence joins TRBV6-5 and TRBJ2-7, with TRBD2 matching over 9 bases. CDR1 and CDR2 (germline): MNHEY, SVGAGI. The CDR3 covers 15 residues. With V trimmed by 2 bases and J by 2 bases, 4 bases remained unmatched. The CDR3 spells CASSYLAGSAYEQYF. For the CDR3, the DNA is TGTGCCAGCAGTTACCTAGCGGGGAGCGCCTACGAGCAGTACTTC.

The J gene is TRBJ2-1, the V gene TRBV7-2, with D perhaps TRBD2 (5 bases). Germline V gene lookup returns CDR1 SGHTA and CDR2 FQGNSA. V lost 8 bases and J 8 bases, leaving 19 bases between the germline ends. The length of the CDR3 is 14 residues. CDR3 DNA sequence: TGTGCCAGCCAAAGGCGGGCGCCGTTGGATGAGCAGTTCTTC. Encoded protein: CASQRRAPLDEQFF. Based on the CDR3 plus reference TRBV7-2 and TRBJ2-1, the full variable domain is GAGVSQSPSNKVTEKGKDVELRCDPISGHTALYWYRQSLGQGLEFLIYFQGNSAPDKSGLPSDRFSAERTGGSVSTLTIQRTQQEDSAVYLCASQRRAPLDEQFFGPGTRLTVL.

V is TRBV7-6 and J is TRBJ1-5; D not certain. CDR1 is SGHVS, CDR2 FNYEAQ, per germline. This CDR3 has 13 residues. V was pared by 5 bases and J by 1 base, with 6 bases between. This CDR3 is CASSRGSNQPQHF. As DNA, the CDR3 is TGTGCCAGCAGCCGGGGAAGCAATCAGCCCCAGCATTTT. The full variable domain, with the rest looked up from reference TRBV7-6 and TRBJ1-5, is GAGVSQSPRYKVTKRGQDVALRCDPISGHVSLYWYRQALGQGPEFLTYFNYEAQQDKSGLPNDRFSAERPEGSISTLTIQRTEQRDSAMYRCASSRGSNQPQHFGDGTRLSIL.

The rearrangement uses TRBV29-1 and TRBJ2-3; 7 nucleotides match TRBD1. CDR3 size: 15 residues. After removal of 7 bases from V and 5 bases from J, the junction contained 15 bases not matched to a gene. The V gene's germline CDR1 is SQVTM and CDR2 ANQGSEA. CDR3 region: CSAFGVGQGVDTQYF. The CDR3 DNA reads as TGCAGCGCCTTCGGGGTGGGGCAGGGGGTAGATACGCAGTATTTT.

This clone was observed a handful of times. J is TRBJ2-1 and V is TRBV2, with a tentative D call TRBD2 (7 bases). The V end lost 6 bases, the J end lost 0 bases, and 12 bases lay between the germline ends. The CDR3 spans 15 residues. Germline assignment: CDR1 SNHLY and CDR2 FYNNEI. The CDR3 loop reads CASSGGLSSYNEQFF. DNA of the CDR3: TGTGCCAGCAGCGGGGGGCTTAGCTCCTACAATGAGCAGTTCTTC.

V usage is TRBV28 and J usage is TRBJ2-5, with TRBD1 identical over 8 bases. J was trimmed by 5 bases and V by 6 bases; bases with no gene match: 5. The CDR3 covers 13 residues. Germline-derived CDR1 and CDR2 are MDHEN and SYDVKM. The CDR3 nucleotides are TGTGCCAGCAGCGACAGGGGCCACGAGACCCAGTACTTC. Protein sequence: CASSDRGHETQYF.

V and J are TRBV6-5 and TRBJ1-5; D might be TRBD1 (5 bases). CDR3 length equals 15 residues. V was trimmed by 2 bases and J by 3 bases, leaving 11 bases between them. Germline lookup yields CDR1 MNHEY and CDR2 SVGAGI. The CDR3: CASSYLGQSNQPQHF. Here the CDR3 DNA reads TGTGCCAGCAGTTACCTAGGACAATCCAATCAGCCCCAGCATTTT.

The sample holds one count of this clone. This CDR3 is also generated by other DNA sequences in the sample. This rearrangement joins TRBV28 to TRBJ2-7; D remains ambiguous. Germline V gene data show CDR1 as MDHEN and CDR2 as SYDVKM. The CDR3 totals 12 residues. V dropped 5 bases and J dropped 1 base, with 6 bases sitting between them. In DNA, the CDR3 is TGTGCCAGCAGTGACTTTTCCTACGAGCAGTACTTC. Translating gives CASSDFSYEQYF.